This T cell receptor beta chain is drawn from a study of cytotoxic CD8 clonotypes in ibrutinib-treated CLL. For the study at large: When averaged across all of the samples, the counts came to hundreds of thousands of productive templates and 94,082 productive rearrangements.

As concerns this clone: Antigen: not known.

This CDR3 spans 17 amino acids. V lost 5 bases, J lost 6 bases, and 12 bases stayed unmatched. Germline V lookup: CDR1 SGHTA, CDR2 FQGNSA. General study findings and limits: Age-matched healthy donor levels were exceeded by baseline clonality, which tracked circulating CD8+ T-cell counts.

Only in-frame clones appear in the TCRdb table, and some are missing; sequencing was by immunoSEQ multiplex PCR. Altogether about 160,000 clones are present, under 90% being singletons, with the ten largest covering over 4.5%. TCR beta library input comprised around 1.9 micrograms of genomic DNA from cryopreserved PBMCs. The V gene is TRBV7-2, the J gene TRBJ2-1, with 11 nucleotides matching TRBD1. This clonotype was sampled from a human donor with chronic lymphocytic leukemia. The source material was PBMCs, sampled after 24 months of ibrutinib treatment. The CDR3 sequence is CASSRSGTGGGGNEQFF. The CDR3 DNA is TGTGCCAGCAGCCGGTCCGGGACAGGGGGAGGAGGCAATGAGCAGTTCTTC.